This note documents a single T cell receptor beta chain sequence. The target antigen is unknown. Libraries were prepared by immunoSEQ multiplex PCR; TCRdb keeps only in-frame clonotypes and omits some of them. Here the sample spans about 77,000 clones, roughly 80% being singletons. This sample was taken from a study of radiotherapy plus CTLA-4 blockade in lung cancer. Study-wide context: Patients showed objective responses in about 18% of cases and disease control in 25% to 40%. Overall study results and limits: The study found tumor-derived TCR clones expanded in blood after radiotherapy plus ipilimumab. Response was reportedly best predicted by early blood T cell clone dynamics, with interferon-beta.

Chemo-refractory metastatic non-small-cell lung cancer patients underwent focal radiation alongside CTLA-4 blockade with ipilimumab. CDR1 is LGHNT and CDR2 is FRNRAP in the germline V gene. The CDR3 totals 18 residues. J lost 0 bases, V lost 2 bases, and 9 bases had no gene match. This receptor was identified in a human donor with non-small cell lung cancer whose response to radiotherapy plus ipilimumab could not be evaluated. V is TRBV12-5 and J is TRBJ2-2; 7 positions match TRBD1. Sequenced material: peripheral blood, taken from a patient treated with radiotherapy plus ipilimumab. The CDR3 reads CASGLPTTGTANTGELFF. As DNA, the CDR3 is TGTGCTAGTGGTTTGCCTACTACCGGGACAGCGAACACCGGGGAGCTGTTTTTT.